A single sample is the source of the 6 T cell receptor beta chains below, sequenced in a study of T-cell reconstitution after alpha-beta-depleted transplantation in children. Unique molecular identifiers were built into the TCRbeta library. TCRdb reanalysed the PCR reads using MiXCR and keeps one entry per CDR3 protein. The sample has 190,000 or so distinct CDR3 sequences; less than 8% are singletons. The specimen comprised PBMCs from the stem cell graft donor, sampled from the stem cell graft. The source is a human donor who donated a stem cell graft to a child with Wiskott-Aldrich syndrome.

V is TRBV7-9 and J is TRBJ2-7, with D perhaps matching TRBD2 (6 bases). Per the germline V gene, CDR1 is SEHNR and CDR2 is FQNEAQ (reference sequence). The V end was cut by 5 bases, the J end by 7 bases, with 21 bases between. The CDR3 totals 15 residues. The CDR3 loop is CASSPRGTDREEQYF. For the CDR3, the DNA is TGTGCCAGCAGCCCCCGGGGGACCGACCGGGAGGAGCAGTACTTC.

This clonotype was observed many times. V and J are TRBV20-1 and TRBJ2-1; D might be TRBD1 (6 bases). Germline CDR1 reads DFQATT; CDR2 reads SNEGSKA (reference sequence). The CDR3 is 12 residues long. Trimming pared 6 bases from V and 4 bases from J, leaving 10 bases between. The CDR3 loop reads CSANREYNEQFF. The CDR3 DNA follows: TGCAGTGCAAACAGGGAATACAATGAGCAGTTCTTC.

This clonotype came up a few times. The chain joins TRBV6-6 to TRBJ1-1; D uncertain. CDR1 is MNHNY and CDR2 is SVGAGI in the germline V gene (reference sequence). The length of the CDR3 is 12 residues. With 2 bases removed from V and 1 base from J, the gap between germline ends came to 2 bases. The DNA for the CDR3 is TGTGCCAGCAGTTACGAGAACACTGAAGCTTTCTTT. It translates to CASSYENTEAFF.

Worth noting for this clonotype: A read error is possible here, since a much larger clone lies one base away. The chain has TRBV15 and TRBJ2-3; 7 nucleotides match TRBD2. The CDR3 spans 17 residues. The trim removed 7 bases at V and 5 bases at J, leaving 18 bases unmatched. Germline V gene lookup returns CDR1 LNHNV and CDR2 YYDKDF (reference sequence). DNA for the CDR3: TGTGCCACCACCCCTCTCCCAGCGGGGTTTAAGAAAGATACGCAGTATTTT. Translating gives CATTPLPAGFKKDTQYF. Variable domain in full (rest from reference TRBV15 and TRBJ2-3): DAMVIQNPRYQVTQFGKPVTLSCSQTLNHNVMYWYQQKSSQAPKLLFHYYDKDFNNEADTPDNFQSRRPNTSFCFLDIRSPGLGDTAMYLCATTPLPAGFKKDTQYFGPGTRLTVL.

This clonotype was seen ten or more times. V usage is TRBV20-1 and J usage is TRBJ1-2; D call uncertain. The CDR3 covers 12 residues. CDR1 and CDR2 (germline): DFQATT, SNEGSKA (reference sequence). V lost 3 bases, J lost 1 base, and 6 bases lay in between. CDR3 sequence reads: CSASGYNYGYTF. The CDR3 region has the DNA TGCAGTGCTAGTGGGTATAACTATGGCTACACCTTC.

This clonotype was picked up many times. The CDR3 coding sequence is TGTGCCAGCAGTACGGAAGGCAGCAATCAGCCCCAGCATTTT. Translating gives CASSTEGSNQPQHF. The chain employs TRBV12-3 or TRBV12-4 and TRBJ1-5; D gene ambiguous. The CDR3 spans 14 residues. V lost 5 bases to trimming and J lost 1 base, with 9 bases between them.